This T cell receptor (beta chain) was sequenced during a study of metastatic and nonmetastatic thyroid tumors. Study information: Repertoire data that came from the blood and tumor or nodule tissue of malignant and benign thyroid patients were compared. Findings and limits, study-wide: Malignant tumors reportedly showed significantly higher TCR beta diversity than benign nodules in both blood and tumor.

Every patient underwent thyroid surgery untreated. Per the authors' pipeline: It was from CDR3 differences across clinicopathological groups that a distant-metastasis classifier for papillary thyroid cancer was built. With MiXCR, TCRdb called clones anew from the PCR reads. These V and J calls originate from TCRdb's pipeline instead of the authors' own analysis. The sample has about 11,000 clones, 35% to 45% seen once. In germline, CDR1 is LGHNT, CDR2 FRNRAP. This CDR3 comprises 15 residues. About this clone: Its antigen is not known. At one of its ends the junction is not consistent with the germline gene, which may arise from a read error.

This sequence was found in a female donor with papillary thyroid cancer or a benign thyroid nodule (not recorded which). Some clones in this sample may be carry-over from other donors' samples. The sequenced sample consisted of tumor tissue. The chain joins TRBV12-5 to TRBJ2-7; D is possibly TRBD2 (6 bases). DNA of the CDR3: TGTGCTAGTGGTTTGGAGCGGGCGAACTCCTCCGAGCAGTACTTC. It codes for CASGLERANSSEQYF.